The 31 T cell receptor beta chains in this list originate from one sample, sequenced in a study of quantifying T cell responses using KT2 cells. At the level of the study: RNA was reverse transcribed with TCR alpha and beta constant-region primers.

An oligo carrying a UMI was ligated to the cDNA 3' end. An equimolar mix of RC1.1 and RC1.2 primed the beta chain across TRBC1 and TRBC2. From the UMI-ligation and nested PCR reads, TCRdb called clonotypes with MiXCR, one entry per CDR3 protein. The sample has about 32,000 distinct CDR3 sequences, 7.3% seen once; the top ten hold 15% to 17%. Sequenced input: PBMCs spiked with cells of the T cell clone KT2. The receptor source for this set is a human donor.

The table lists this clonotype with many counts. The CDR3 bases are TGTGCCAGCAGTTACTCGAGCCCAGAGGTTGGTGTGGGTGGCTACACCTTC. Protein sequence: CASSYSSPEVGVGGYTF. The rearrangement joins TRBV6-5 to TRBJ1-2; D is unclear. The CDR3 spans 17 residues. The germline CDR1 and CDR2 sequences are MNHEY and SVGAGI. V lost 0 bases, J lost 7 bases, and 21 bases lay in between.

This clonotype was detected only a few times. CDR3 loop: CASSLGTGGNNEQFF. The CDR3 nucleotides read TGCGCCAGCAGCCTCGGGACAGGGGGAAACAATGAGCAGTTCTTC. V and J are TRBV5-1 and TRBJ2-1, with 11 bases fitting TRBD1. J was trimmed by 5 bases and V by 4 bases; bases with no gene match: 5. The CDR3 spans 15 residues. Germline V lookup: CDR1 SGHRS, CDR2 YFSETQ.

This clonotype was recorded at least ten times. The chain uses TRBV7-2 and TRBJ2-3; 9 nucleotides match TRBD2. This CDR3 comprises 18 residues. V lost 3 bases, J lost 3 bases, and 13 bases stayed unmatched. Germline V gene data show CDR1 as SGHTA and CDR2 as FQGNSA. The CDR3 DNA follows: TGTGCCAGCAGCTTCAACAACCCGGGACTAGCTATTACAGATACGCAGTATTTT. Its protein product is CASSFNNPGLAITDTQYF.

In its sample, this clonotype was seen many times. This rearrangement joins TRBV3-1 to TRBJ2-3, with D possibly matching TRBD1 (5 bases). The CDR3 has 15 amino acids. Germline-derived CDR1 and CDR2 are LGHDT and YNNKEL (reference sequence). V was clipped by 1 base and J by 6 bases, with 14 bases between them. The DNA for the CDR3 is TGTGCCAGCAGCCAAGTAGCCCTTGGGGCGGATACGCAGTATTTT. Translation gives CASSQVALGADTQYF.

The genes are TRBV27 and TRBJ2-2; D perhaps matches TRBD2 (6 bases). V lost 1 base and J 1 base, leaving 10 bases between the germline ends. Germline V CDR1 and CDR2: MNHEY, SMNVEV (reference sequence). The length of the CDR3 is 16 residues. Here the CDR3 reads CASSLFGGRNTGELFF. CDR3 coding DNA: TGTGCCAGCAGTTTATTTGGAGGGAGGAACACCGGGGAGCTGTTTTTT.

The rearrangement joins TRBV19 to TRBJ1-1; no firm D call. The CDR3 contains 14 residues. Trimming removed 4 bases at V and 0 bases at J, with 9 bases between. The V gene's germline CDR1 is LNHDA and CDR2 SQIVND (reference sequence). In DNA, the CDR3 is TGTGCCAGTAGTAGACAAACAGTGAACACTGAAGCTTTCTTT. Residues: CASSRQTVNTEAFF.

This clonotype was recorded at least ten times. The chain joins TRBV20-1 to TRBJ2-1; D is perhaps TRBD2 (5 bases). Per the germline V gene, CDR1 is DFQATT and CDR2 is SNEGSKA (reference sequence). The CDR3 is 14 residues long. Trimming took off 6 bases at V and 4 bases at J, with 16 bases between the two ends. CDR3 sequence (DNA): TGCAGTGCCCAAACTAGGCGGGTATACAATGAGCAGTTCTTC. This sequence encodes CSAQTRRVYNEQFF.

This clonotype appeared many times. The V and J genes are TRBV29-1 and TRBJ2-2; D is ambiguous. This CDR3 region has 11 residues. Trimming pared 4 bases from V and 3 bases from J, leaving 3 bases between. CDR1 and CDR2 (germline): SQVTM, ANQGSEA. Here the CDR3 DNA reads TGCAGCGTTGCTGACACCGGGGAGCTGTTTTTT. The encoded protein is CSVADTGELFF.

This clonotype was observed a handful of times. The V and J genes are TRBV12-3 or TRBV12-4 and TRBJ1-5; D unresolved. V shed 4 bases and J shed 9 bases, with 13 bases lying between them. The CDR3 consists of 13 residues. For the CDR3, the DNA is TGTGCCAGCAGTTCTGACGGTTTCAGGCCCCAGCATTTT. Translation gives CASSSDGFRPQHF.

Ten or more counts support this clonotype. The rearrangement links TRBV7-9 to TRBJ1-1; unclear D gene. CDR3 size: 12 residues. V was trimmed by 8 bases and J by 7 bases, leaving 14 bases between them. Germline V gives CDR1 SEHNR, CDR2 FQNEAQ (reference sequence). In DNA form, the CDR3 reads TGTGCCAGCGGCGCCTTTAGTCTTGAAGCTTTCTTT. Protein: CASGAFSLEAFF.

This clonotype was observed many times. The V call is TRBV10-3, the J call TRBJ1-1, with 8 bases fitting TRBD1. Trimming cost V 6 bases and J 2 bases; bases outside gene matches: 8. CDR1 and CDR2 from the germline V gene are ENHRY and SYGVKD. The CDR3 length is 15 residues. The CDR3 coding sequence is TGTGCCATCAGACCCGGACAGGGTTTTAACACTGAAGCTTTCTTT. Its translation is CAIRPGQGFNTEAFF.

This clonotype was observed a handful of times. The chain uses TRBV24-1 and TRBJ2-1; a possible D gene is TRBD1 (6 bases). Germline V gene data show CDR1 as KGHDR and CDR2 as SFDVKD. The CDR3 totals 14 residues. Trimming took off 4 bases at V and 13 bases at J, with 19 bases between the two ends. In nucleotides, the CDR3 is TGTGCCACCAGTGACACCAACAGGGATCCCCCCCAGTTCTTC. As protein: CATSDTNRDPPQFF.

This clonotype was counted at least ten times. The chain recombines TRBV6-2 or TRBV6-3 with TRBJ2-7, with D maybe TRBD2 (6 bases). The germline CDR1 and CDR2 sequences are MNHEY and SVGEGT. The CDR3 covers 16 residues. V was clipped by 6 bases and J by 6 bases, with 24 bases between them. The CDR3 protein is CASSYRGLGGHGEQYF. The CDR3 DNA reads TGTGCCAGCAGCTATCGGGGTCTTGGAGGGCATGGCGAGCAGTACTTC.

This clonotype appeared many times. V usage is TRBV11-3 and J usage is TRBJ2-5, with 9 bases that match TRBD1. CDR3 length equals 16 residues. The germline V gene encodes CDR1 SGHNT and CDR2 YENEEA. V dropped 5 bases and J dropped 4; count of bases not matched to a gene: 11. The CDR3 here is CASSPWGQGTGETQYF. The CDR3 DNA sequence: TGTGCCAGCAGCCCGTGGGGACAGGGCACGGGAGAGACCCAGTACTTC.

This clonotype was detected only a few times. The gene calls are TRBV12-3 or TRBV12-4 and TRBJ2-7, with D perhaps given as TRBD1 or TRBD2 (6 bases each). V was shortened by 3 bases and J by 0 bases, with 15 bases between the two germline ends. The CDR3 consists of 16 residues. CDR3 sequence reads: CASSLGTSGGSYEQYF. The CDR3 DNA follows: TGTGCCAGCAGTTTGGGGACATCCGGGGGCTCCTACGAGCAGTACTTC.

This clonotype has a handful of counts. The chain has TRBV2 and TRBJ2-7, with D uncertain. This CDR3 is 15 amino acids long. V was trimmed by 3 bases and J by 3 bases, leaving 15 bases between them. The germline V gene encodes CDR1 SNHLY and CDR2 FYNNEI. The CDR3, as DNA: TGTGCCAGCAGTGACTGGTTTAGCAAGGTCTACGAGCAGTACTTC. Protein: CASSDWFSKVYEQYF.

This clonotype was seen at least ten times. The chain carries TRBV7-2 and TRBJ2-1; 9 nucleotides match TRBD2. The V and J ends lost 5 bases and 0 bases, in that order; junction bases with no gene match: 2. This CDR3 has 15 residues. Per the germline V gene, CDR1 is SGHTA and CDR2 is FQGNSA. The DNA of the CDR3 is TGTGCCAGCAGCATTAGCGGGAGCTCCTACAATGAGCAGTTCTTC. Translation: CASSISGSSYNEQFF.

This clonotype was detected only a few times. The chain has TRBV2 and TRBJ2-7; 8 positions match TRBD2. The CDR3 length is 12 residues. The V gene's germline CDR1 is SNHLY and CDR2 FYNNEI. V gave up 8 bases and J gave up 6 bases; unmatched junction bases: 6. The CDR3 region has the DNA TGTGCCAGCCAAACCCTAGCGGGCGAGCAGTACTTC. Its translation is CASQTLAGEQYF.

Of note for this clonotype: A much larger clone differs from this one at a single base, so this may be a read error. The chain carries TRBV7-2 and TRBJ1-3; no firm D call. The CDR3 consists of 12 residues. Germline V gives CDR1 SGHTA, CDR2 FQGNSA. Here the CDR3 DNA reads TGTGCCAGCAGCCCAACGGGAAACAACATATATTTT. Translation gives CASSPTGNNIYF.

The chain has TRBV9 and TRBJ2-1; no clear D gene. The germline V gene has CDR1 SGDLS and CDR2 YYNGEE. V was cut by 2 bases and J by 0 bases, with 9 bases left in between. The CDR3 has 15 residues. The CDR3 coding sequence is TGTGCCAGCAGCGTCGAGGCTAGCTCCTACAATGAGCAGTTCTTC. Translation gives CASSVEASSYNEQFF.

This clonotype was recorded many times. The chain recombines TRBV29-1 with TRBJ2-3, with D possibly TRBD1 on 6 matching bases. The germline V and J ends were trimmed by 8 bases and 4 bases, with 13 bases remaining between them. The CDR3 runs to 12 residues. Germline V gene sequence: CDR1 SQVTM, CDR2 ANQGSEA. In DNA form, the CDR3 reads TGCAGCTCCCAGGGGAACTCAGATACGCAGTATTTT. This translates into CSSQGNSDTQYF.

This clonotype was counted at least ten times. The rearrangement links TRBV7-9 to TRBJ1-3, with unresolved D. Germline CDR1 and CDR2: SEHNR and FQNEAQ (reference sequence). Trimming removed 8 bases from V and 1 base from J, with 15 bases in between. The CDR3 length is 15 residues. CDR3 sequence: CASDLGAASGNTIYF. CDR3 DNA sequence: TGTGCCAGCGACTTAGGCGCAGCGTCTGGAAACACCATATATTTT.

V usage is TRBV12-3 or TRBV12-4 and J usage is TRBJ1-1; 8 nucleotides agree with TRBD1. V dropped 6 bases and J dropped 5; count of bases not matched to a gene: 8. This CDR3 is 14 amino acids long. Written as DNA, the CDR3 is TGTGCCAGCAGCGAGAGACAGGGGAGGACTGAAGCTTTCTTT. Its translation: CASSERQGRTEAFF.

This clonotype was observed at least ten times. Relative to the germline gene, one junction end is altered; a read error may explain this. The V and J genes are TRBV7-7 and TRBJ2-1, with 9 bases matching TRBD2. CDR1 and CDR2 from the germline V gene are SSHAT and FNYEAQ (reference sequence). This CDR3 spans 15 amino acids. The CDR3 nucleotides are TGTGCTAGCAGTCTGTCGGTAGCGGGAGTTAATGAGCAGTTCTTC. Its translation: CASSLSVAGVNEQFF.

This chain uses TRBV18 with TRBJ2-1, with TRBD2 matching 8 bases. The CDR3 totals 15 residues. V trimming: 10 bases; J trimming: 0 bases; junction bases outside the gene matches: 8. Germline CDR1 reads KGHSH; CDR2 reads LQKENI. The CDR3 is CATRSGGSSYNEQFF. The CDR3 bases are TGTGCCACCCGGTCGGGGGGGAGCTCCTACAATGAGCAGTTCTTC.

This clonotype was counted at least ten times. The CDR3 DNA is TGTGCCAGCAGCCGACAGGGGTTGAAGGCAGATACGCAGTATTTT. It specifies CASSRQGLKADTQYF. This sequence joins TRBV12-3 or TRBV12-4 and TRBJ2-3; TRBD1 matches at 8 bases. This CDR3 is 15 amino acids long. Trimming took 6 bases from V and 4 from J; bases not matched to a gene: 9.

This clonotype was seen ten or more times. This chain joins TRBV18 and TRBJ1-2; D unclear. This CDR3 comprises 15 residues. With 2 bases removed from V and 4 bases from J, the gap between germline ends came to 14 bases. Germline lookup yields CDR1 KGHSH and CDR2 LQKENI. The CDR3 DNA reads as TGTGCCAGCTCACCATCGTTGGAGGGAGGCTATGGCTACACCTTC. This sequence encodes CASSPSLEGGYGYTF.

This clonotype has at least ten counts. This rearrangement joins TRBV6-1 to TRBJ1-5; no clear D. Trimming cost V 7 bases and J 3 bases, with 7 bases left between them. Germline lookup yields CDR1 MNHNS and CDR2 SASEGT. There are 12 residues in the CDR3. The CDR3 DNA reads as TGTGCCAGCACTCGTCCCAATCAGCCCCAGCATTTT. It specifies CASTRPNQPQHF.

This clonotype came up a few times. V is TRBV10-3 and J is TRBJ1-1; D unclear. Trimming removed 3 bases at V and 0 bases at J, with 11 bases between. This CDR3 is built from 15 residues. Per the germline V gene, CDR1 is ENHRY and CDR2 is SYGVKD. CDR3 sequence reads: CAISDIRVMNTEAFF. The CDR3 DNA follows: TGTGCCATCAGTGATATACGGGTCATGAACACTGAAGCTTTCTTT.

This clonotype was detected ten times or more. The chain employs TRBV7-3 and TRBJ1-5; D gene unclear. The CDR3 sequence is 13 residues long. V gave up 5 bases and J gave up 8 bases, with 13 bases separating them. CDR1 is SGHTA and CDR2 is FQGTGA in the germline V gene. In DNA form, the CDR3 reads TGTGCCAGCAGCAAAGAGGGAGGGAAGCCCCAGCATTTT. This translates into CASSKEGGKPQHF.

This clonotype was counted at least ten times. The rearrangement joins TRBV7-2 to TRBJ2-7; D assignment may be TRBD1 or TRBD2 (5 bases each). Deletions cut 2 bases from V and 9 bases from J, with 17 bases between. CDR3 length: 14 amino acids. Per germline, CDR1 SGHTA and CDR2 FQGNSA. The CDR3: CASSLPGPDSVQYF. DNA for the CDR3: TGTGCCAGCAGCTTACCGGGGCCTGATTCCGTGCAGTACTTC.